The clone carrying this T cell receptor (beta chain) appeared a few times. What it recognizes is unknown. Germline assignment: CDR1 MNHNS and CDR2 SASEGT. The CDR3 sequence is 13 residues long. Between the trimmed V and J ends, which lost 7 bases and 0 bases, there was a span of 9 bases. This record comes from a study of T cells in localized non-small cell lung cancer. Study outcomes and limitations: Longer overall survival associated with higher blood T cell density; shorter survival with higher adjacent-lung clonality.

TCRdb's copy holds only in-frame clones and misses some; the assay was immunoSEQ multiplex PCR. The sample shows over 25,000 clones, about 80% of them seen only once. This chain links TRBV6-1 with TRBJ1-2; D gene ambiguous. The source of this sequence is a male donor at least 60 years old with stage III squamous cell lung carcinoma. This material consisted of peripheral blood, taken before any cancer treatment. CDR3 loop: CASIPGTNYGYTF. In DNA form, the CDR3 reads TGTGCCAGCATCCCAGGTACTAACTATGGCTACACCTTC.